This T cell receptor beta chain was identified in a study of T-cell memory formation after mild COVID-19. Study as a whole: TCR clusters were mostly donor specific. Study outcomes and limitations: Memory sampled before infection contained some responding clones, suggesting cross-reactive memory joined. Day 15 to 85 contracting clones showed balanced CD4/CD8; later expanders leaned CD4+. Mainly CM and EM harbored the contracting CD4+ clones; mainly EMRA harbored the CD8+ ones.

This clonotype is medium-sized (0.01 to 0.1%) by share. Antigen: not known. V was clipped by 0 bases and J by 4 bases, with 16 bases between them. CDR1 is MNHNS, CDR2 SASEGT, per germline. This CDR3 spans 16 amino acids. TCRdb re-analysed the 5' RACE reads in MiXCR, keeping a single row per CDR3 protein. The table records about 430,000 distinct CDR3 sequences, 24% of them present only once. The receptor was isolated from an adult woman who had mild COVID-19 (a few samples of this study predate the infection). Cell type and time point are not known. The sample taken for sequencing was PBMCs or a T cell subset sorted from them (not recorded which). V and J are TRBV6-1 and TRBJ2-7; no clear D gene. The CDR3 region is CASSEAPPPLGYEQYF. CDR3 DNA sequence: TGTGCCAGCAGTGAAGCTCCCCCGCCTCTCGGTTACGAGCAGTACTTC.